The 23 T cell receptor beta chains in this list originate from one sample, sequenced in a study of cytotoxic CD8 clonotypes in ibrutinib-treated CLL. The repertoire was sequenced with immunoSEQ multiplex PCR; TCRdb's copy has only in-frame clones and lacks some. The table has tens of thousands of clones, approximately 86% seen once. Sequencing used PBMCs, obtained before ibrutinib treatment. The source of these receptors is a human donor with chronic lymphocytic leukemia.

This chain joins TRBV10-2 and TRBJ2-7, with D possibly TRBD2 on 6 matching bases. Trimming pared 6 bases from V and 7 bases from J, leaving 19 bases between. CDR3 length: 14 amino acids. Germline V lookup: CDR1 WSHSY, CDR2 SAAADI. CDR3: CASSPRDGTFEQYF. DNA for the CDR3: TGCGCCAGCAGCCCCCGGGACGGGACTTTTGAGCAGTACTTC.

J is TRBJ2-4 and V is TRBV28; the match to TRBD1 covers 8 bases. This CDR3 spans 13 amino acids. Germline-derived CDR1 and CDR2 are MDHEN and SYDVKM. The J segment lost 6 bases and the V segment lost 11 bases, leaving 9 bases of the junction unmatched. The CDR3 region has the DNA TGTGCCGGATCCGACAGGGGATTAAACATTCAGTACTTC. It yields the protein CAGSDRGLNIQYF. Full variable domain (outside the CDR3, taken from reference TRBV28 and TRBJ2-4): DVKVTQSSRYLVKRTGEKVFLECVQDMDHENMFWYRQDPGLGLRLIYFSYDVKMKEKGDIPEGYSVSREKKERFSLILESASTNQTSMYLCAGSDRGLNIQYFGAGTRLSVL.

V is TRBV5-1 and J is TRBJ2-1, with TRBD2 identical over 8 bases. With 4 bases clipped from V and 2 bases from J, the junction kept 8 bases outside the gene matches. Germline assignment: CDR1 SGHRS and CDR2 YFSETQ. The CDR3 sequence is 16 residues long. Here the CDR3 DNA reads TGCGCCAGCAGCGCAAATAGCGGGATCACCTACAATGAGCAGTTCTTC. Translating it yields CASSANSGITYNEQFF.

J is TRBJ2-7 and V is TRBV10-1, with D unresolved. This CDR3 has 14 amino acids. CDR1 WNHNN and CDR2 SYGVQD come from the germline V gene (reference sequence). The V and J ends lost 5 bases and 5 bases respectively, with 16 bases between them. CDR3 coding DNA: TGCGCCAGCAGTCGCCTTAAACTAATCGACGAGCAGTACTTC. It codes for CASSRLKLIDEQYF.

In its sample, this clone was seen many times. This chain links TRBV27 with TRBJ1-3, with D uncertain. With 6 bases removed from V and 3 bases from J, the gap between germline ends came to 3 bases. The CDR3 is 11 residues long. CDR1 MNHEY and CDR2 SMNVEV come from the germline V gene (reference sequence). The CDR3 DNA reads as TGTGCCAGCAGGGGTGGAAACACCATATATTTT. Translated: CASRGGNTIYF.

J is TRBJ2-5 and V is TRBV5-4; 9 bases are a match to TRBD1. Germline trimming cut 5 bases from V and 3 bases from J; bases unmatched to any gene: 8. This CDR3 contains 15 residues. Germline-derived CDR1 and CDR2 are SGHNT and YYREEE (reference sequence). The CDR3 reads CASSPGTGLKETQYF. The CDR3 DNA reads as TGTGCCAGCAGTCCCGGGACAGGGTTGAAAGAGACCCAGTACTTC.

This clone has a single count. This chain connects TRBV4-1 to TRBJ2-3; TRBD2 aligns across 10 bases. CDR1 is MGHRA, CDR2 YSYEKL, per germline. The ends lost 1 base at V and 2 bases at J; junction bases unmatched: 3. The CDR3 runs to 16 residues. The CDR3 DNA follows: TGCGCCAGCAGCCAAGCGCTAGCGGGAGCCACAGATACGCAGTATTTT. Translated, it gives CASSQALAGATDTQYF.

J is TRBJ2-5 and V is TRBV5-1, with 9 positions matching TRBD2. This CDR3 contains 15 residues. Per germline, CDR1 SGHRS and CDR2 YFSETQ. J was trimmed by 0 bases and V by 2 bases; bases with no gene match: 2. The CDR3 sequence: CASSFLAGYQETQYF. The CDR3 DNA is TGCGCCAGCAGCTTCCTAGCGGGGTACCAAGAGACCCAGTACTTC.

V usage is TRBV19 and J usage is TRBJ1-5; D unclear. Germline-derived CDR1 and CDR2 are LNHDA and SQIVND (reference sequence). Trimming removed 6 bases from V and 6 bases from J, with 12 bases in between. This CDR3 has 13 amino acids. The CDR3 DNA follows: TGTGCCAGTAGCCCAGTTTCCCCTCAGCCCCAGCATTTT. Encoded protein: CASSPVSPQPQHF. The whole variable domain, filled in from reference TRBV19 and TRBJ1-5, reads DGGITQSPKYLFRKEGQNVTLSCEQNLNHDAMYWYRQDPGQGLRLIYYSQIVNDFQKGDIAEGYSVSREKKESFPLTVTSAQKNPTAFYLCASSPVSPQPQHFGDGTRLSIL.

The chain couples TRBV28 to TRBJ2-3, with a possible D match to TRBD1 (6 bases). CDR1 and CDR2 from the germline V gene are MDHEN and SYDVKM. V was cut by 6 bases and J by 0 bases, with 10 bases left in between. This CDR3 contains 14 residues. The CDR3 DNA reads as TGTGCCAGCAGACCGCAGGGGAGCACAGATACGCAGTATTTT. Residues: CASRPQGSTDTQYF.

The gene calls are TRBV28 and TRBJ2-7, with 9 bases fitting TRBD2. This CDR3 comprises 14 residues. With V trimmed by 6 bases and J by 0 bases, 3 bases remained unmatched. Germline V gives CDR1 MDHEN, CDR2 SYDVKM. CDR3 amino acids: CASSRTSASYEQYF. The DNA of the CDR3 is TGTGCCAGCAGCAGGACTAGCGCCTCCTACGAGCAGTACTTC.

This rearrangement joins TRBV28 to TRBJ1-4; D gene unclear. V was shortened by 2 bases and J by 0 bases, with 4 bases between the two germline ends. The CDR3 is 14 residues long. Germline lookup yields CDR1 MDHEN and CDR2 SYDVKM. The CDR3 loop is CASSLGATNEKLFF. CDR3 DNA: TGTGCCAGCAGTTTAGGTGCAACTAATGAAAAACTGTTTTTT.

The chain joins TRBV4-2 to TRBJ2-7; tentative D call: TRBD1 (6 bases). Trimming took 3 bases from V and 1 from J, leaving 10 bases between them. CDR1 and CDR2 (germline): LGHNA, YNFKEQ. This CDR3 comprises 14 residues. CDR3 bases: TGTGCCAGCAGCCAGGACAGCGAGTCCTACGAGCAGTACTTC. This translates into CASSQDSESYEQYF.

This clone was seen a single time. The rearrangement uses TRBV28 and TRBJ2-1; 7 positions match TRBD2. There are 16 residues in the CDR3. Germline V gene data show CDR1 as MDHEN and CDR2 as SYDVKM. V was pared by 2 bases and J by 2 bases, with 6 bases of the junction left unmatched. The DNA for the CDR3 is TGTGCCAGCAGTTTAGGGGGGGTTGGCCCCTACAATGAGCAGTTCTTC. Its translation is CASSLGGVGPYNEQFF.

In this sample, this clone turned up a few times. CDR3 coding DNA: TGTGCCAGCAGAGGTGGGGGCAGGGCCTACGAGCAGTACTTC. It specifies CASRGGGRAYEQYF. The V gene is TRBV6-5, the J gene TRBJ2-7; maybe TRBD1 (6 bases). The CDR3 is 14 residues long. V was clipped by 6 bases and J by 2 bases, with 14 bases between them. From germline, CDR1 is MNHEY and CDR2 SVGAGI.

V gene TRBV7-2 combines with J gene TRBJ2-3; D not certain. Trimming took off 2 bases at V and 6 bases at J, with 9 bases between the two ends. The CDR3 is 13 residues long. Germline assignment: CDR1 SGHTA and CDR2 FQGNSA. CDR3 DNA: TGTGCCAGCAGCTTAAAATTCGATGATACGCAGTATTTT. It encodes CASSLKFDDTQYF.

This clone was counted a single time. The V gene is TRBV27, the J gene TRBJ2-7; D is possibly TRBD2 (6 bases). There are 16 residues in the CDR3. Germline V gives CDR1 MNHEY, CDR2 SMNVEV (reference sequence). V lost 2 bases, J lost 7 bases, and 21 bases lay in between. The CDR3 region has the DNA TGTGCCAGCAGTTTAATTGGAGGGAGTTTGGCGAAGGAGCAGTACTTC. It yields the protein CASSLIGGSLAKEQYF.

The genes are TRBV19 and TRBJ2-7, with 8 bases lining up with TRBD1. CDR3 length: 15 amino acids. Germline loops: CDR1 LNHDA, CDR2 SQIVND (reference sequence). J was trimmed by 1 base and V by 3 bases; bases with no gene match: 5. CDR3 sequence: CASSITDRESYEQYF. CDR3 in DNA: TGTGCCAGTAGTATCACGGACAGGGAGTCCTACGAGCAGTACTTC.

This chain links TRBV10-3 with TRBJ2-1, with 9 bases aligning to TRBD2. The J segment lost 10 bases and the V segment lost 3 bases, leaving 13 bases of the junction unmatched. This CDR3 spans 16 amino acids. Germline values: CDR1 ENHRY, CDR2 SYGVKD. The CDR3, as DNA: TGTGCCATCAGTGATCTCTGGACTAGCGAGAGGGGCGAGCAGTTCTTC. It translates to CAISDLWTSERGEQFF.

This clone was recorded a few times. The chain couples TRBV10-3 to TRBJ2-5; 8 positions agree with TRBD1. This CDR3 is 16 amino acids long. J gave up 3 bases and V 3 bases, and 9 bases lay outside the gene matches. The germline V gene encodes CDR1 ENHRY and CDR2 SYGVKD. The DNA of the CDR3 is TGTGCCATCAGTGACTCTTATGGGACAGGAAAAGAGACCCAGTACTTC. Amino acid sequence: CAISDSYGTGKETQYF.

This chain connects TRBV4-2 to TRBJ1-2; no definite D call. From germline, CDR1 is LGHNA and CDR2 YNFKEQ. CDR3 size: 14 residues. V was pared by 4 bases and J by 3 bases, with 12 bases between. The CDR3 protein is CASSPRTRDYGYTF. CDR3 coding DNA: TGTGCCAGCAGCCCCCGTACGCGAGACTATGGCTACACCTTC.

Here the CDR3 reads CASSSLLYEQYF. In DNA form, the CDR3 reads TGTGCCAGCAGCTCACTATTATACGAGCAGTACTTC. The chain uses TRBV5-6 and TRBJ2-7; D call uncertain. CDR1 and CDR2 (germline): SGHDT, YYEEEE. The V and J ends lost 3 bases and 4 bases respectively, with 8 bases between them. CDR3 length equals 12 residues.

The genes are TRBV18 and TRBJ2-1; perhaps TRBD1 as D (6 bases). The V end was cut by 0 bases, the J end by 15 bases, with 12 bases between. This CDR3 spans 12 amino acids. The germline gives CDR1 KGHSH, CDR2 LQKENI. Here the CDR3 DNA reads TGTGCCAGCTCACCACCGAGGACAGAAGTGTTCTTC. Translation gives CASSPPRTEVFF.